The source of this TCR beta chain is a study of shared clonotypes between healthy human individuals. Naive CD8 cells, CD45RO-negative and positively selected for CCR7, excluded terminally differentiated effector memory CD45RA+ cells. Germline trimming cut 5 bases from V and 0 bases from J; bases unmatched to any gene: 10. The CDR3 runs 18 residues. Germline assignment: CDR1 PRHDT and CDR2 FYEKMQ (reference sequence). Clones were sequenced by immunoSEQ multiplex PCR, and TCRdb holds only the in-frame ones, with some missing. The sample carries 600,000 or so clones, roughly 98% recorded once. The sequenced sample was naive CD8+ T cells sorted from blood. The V and J genes are TRBV13 and TRBJ2-3; 11 nucleotides line up with TRBD2. The origin of this receptor is a man aged 30 to 45 in good health. Written as DNA, the CDR3 is TGTGCCAGCAGCGGATTAGCGGGAGGGCCCACTAGCACAGATACGCAGTATTTT. Amino acid sequence: CASSGLAGGPTSTDTQYF.